These 8 T cell receptor beta chains came from one sample sequenced in a study of PD-L1 blockade in urothelial cancer. Time point described: peripheral blood 6 weeks after treatment start. The data were produced by immunoSEQ multiplex PCR, yet TCRdb's version contains in-frame clones alone and is incomplete. The sample includes tens of thousands of clones, about 90% seen only once; the top ten take about 6.8%. Source: PBMCs, taken around atezolizumab (anti-PD-L1) treatment. These receptors were collected from a man in his 70s with urothelial cancer.

The gene calls are TRBV6-5 and TRBJ2-1, with 9 bases fitting TRBD2. This CDR3 region has 15 residues. Germline V CDR1 and CDR2: MNHEY, SVGAGI. V was pared by 2 bases and J by 5 bases, with 4 bases of the junction left unmatched. CDR3 residues: CASSYRLAVDNEQFF. As DNA, the CDR3 is TGTGCCAGCAGTTACAGACTAGCGGTTGACAATGAGCAGTTCTTC.

This chain uses TRBV19 with TRBJ2-2; maybe TRBD2 (5 bases). CDR1 and CDR2 from the germline V gene are LNHDA and SQIVND (reference sequence). V lost 3 bases to trimming and J lost 6 bases, with 14 bases between them. This CDR3 is built from 15 residues. The CDR3 bases are TGTGCCAGTAGTATCCAGACGGGAACGCCCGGGGAGCTGTTTTTT. Residues: CASSIQTGTPGELFF. The full variable domain, in which reference TRBV19 and TRBJ2-2 provide the parts outside the CDR3, is DGGITQSPKYLFRKEGQNVTLSCEQNLNHDAMYWYRQDPGQGLRLIYYSQIVNDFQKGDIAEGYSVSREKKESFPLTVTSAQKNPTAFYLCASSIQTGTPGELFFGEGSRLTVL.

This rearrangement joins TRBV7-2 to TRBJ2-1; 7 bases align to TRBD2. CDR1 is SGHTA and CDR2 is FQGNSA in the germline V gene. The V and J ends lost 5 bases and 4 bases, in that order; junction bases with no gene match: 14. The CDR3 runs 17 residues. Written as DNA, the CDR3 is TGTGCCAGCAGCCCCCAGATCGGACTAGGCCGTTACAATGAGCAGTTCTTC. This sequence encodes CASSPQIGLGRYNEQFF. Full variable domain (missing parts from reference TRBV7-2 and TRBJ2-1): GAGVSQSPSNKVTEKGKDVELRCDPISGHTALYWYRQSLGQGLEFLIYFQGNSAPDKSGLPSDRFSAERTGGSVSTLTIQRTQQEDSAVYLCASSPQIGLGRYNEQFFGPGTRLTVL.

CDR3 sequence: CASSYYTGALNQPQHF. In DNA form, the CDR3 reads TGTGCCAGCAGCTATTATACAGGGGCCCTTAATCAGCCCCAGCATTTT. The rearrangement uses TRBV28 and TRBJ1-5; 7 bases fit TRBD1. Germline-derived CDR1 and CDR2 are MDHEN and SYDVKM. V shed 6 bases and J 4 bases; nucleotides not matched to a gene: 12. The CDR3 runs 16 residues.

V usage is TRBV9 and J usage is TRBJ1-1; D remains unclear. CDR1 and CDR2 from the germline V gene are SGDLS and YYNGEE. Trimming removed 0 bases at V and 0 bases at J, with 9 bases between. The CDR3 is 15 residues long. The CDR3 nucleotides are TGTGCCAGCAGCGTAGCGAGCGTATTGAACACTGAAGCTTTCTTT. Protein product: CASSVASVLNTEAFF.

This chain uses TRBV5-4 with TRBJ2-5, with 9 nucleotides matching TRBD2. The germline V gene has CDR1 SGHNT and CDR2 YYREEE (reference sequence). The CDR3 runs 15 residues. DNA of the CDR3: TGTGCTACCAGCGGTTTTGGCGGGAGGGCGGAGACCCAGTACTTC. Its protein product is CATSGFGGRAETQYF.

CDR3 amino acids: CSALQGPYEQYF. The DNA of the CDR3 is TGCAGCGCACTACAGGGACCCTACGAGCAGTACTTC. The V gene is TRBV29-1, the J gene TRBJ2-7; possibly TRBD1 for D (6 bases). The length of the CDR3 is 12 residues. In germline, CDR1 is SQVTM, CDR2 ANQGSEA. Trimming left V 7 bases short and J 2 bases short, with 12 bases between.

The rearrangement joins TRBV28 to TRBJ1-2, with a possible D match to TRBD1 (6 bases). Trimming left V 4 bases short and J 1 base short, with 16 bases between. The CDR3 is made up of 16 amino acids. Looked up from germline, CDR1 is MDHEN and CDR2 is SYDVKM. CDR3 region: CASSSPAGADNYGYTF. CDR3 nucleotides: TGTGCCAGCAGTTCCCCCGCGGGGGCAGATAACTATGGCTACACCTTC.